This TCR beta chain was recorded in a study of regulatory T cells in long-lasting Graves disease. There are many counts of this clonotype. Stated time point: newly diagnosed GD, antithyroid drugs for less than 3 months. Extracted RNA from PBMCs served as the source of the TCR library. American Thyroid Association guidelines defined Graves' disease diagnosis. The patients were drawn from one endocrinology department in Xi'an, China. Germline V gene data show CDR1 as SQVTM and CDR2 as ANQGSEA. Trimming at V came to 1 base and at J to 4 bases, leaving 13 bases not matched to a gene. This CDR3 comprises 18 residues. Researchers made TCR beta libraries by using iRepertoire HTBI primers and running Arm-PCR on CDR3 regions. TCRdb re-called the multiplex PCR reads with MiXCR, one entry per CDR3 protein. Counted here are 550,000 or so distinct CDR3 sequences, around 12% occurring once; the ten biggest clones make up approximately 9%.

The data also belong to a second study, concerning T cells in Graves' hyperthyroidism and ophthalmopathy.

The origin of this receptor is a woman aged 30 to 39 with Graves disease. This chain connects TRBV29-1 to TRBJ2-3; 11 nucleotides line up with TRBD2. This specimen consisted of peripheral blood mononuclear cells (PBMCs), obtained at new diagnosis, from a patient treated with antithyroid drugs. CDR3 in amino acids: CSVEGGVTSGSLADTQYF. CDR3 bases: TGCAGCGTTGAAGGGGGGGTCACTAGCGGGAGTCTCGCAGATACGCAGTATTTT.